The clone carrying this T cell receptor (beta chain) was seen only once. No antigen is known for it. Sequence at one end of the junction differs from germline and may be a read error. This sample was taken from a study of T cell repertoires in cytomegalovirus infection. Whole-study findings and limits: CMV carriers having the relevant HLA were flagged by cumulative public TCR beta family frequency. The ex vivo response showed dominance by HLA-C-restricted CMV-specific TCR beta clonotypes.

Germline loops: CDR1 SGHVS, CDR2 FNYEAQ. The CDR3 is 17 amino acids. Via MiXCR, TCRdb re-called the reads, giving one row per CDR3 protein. The sample shows roughly 720,000 distinct CDR3 sequences, about a third of them seen only once. The chain has TRBV7-6 and TRBJ1-3, with D possibly TRBD1 on 6 matching bases. The clonotype originates from a human donor in good health (CMV status not recorded). Some clones in this sample may be carry-over from other donors' samples. The sequenced material came from PBMCs. The CDR3, as DNA: TGTGCCAGCAGCTTAGGACCCAGGGGTTTGACGGGAAACACCATAACTTTT. It encodes CASSLGPRGLTGNTITF.